A selection of T cell receptor beta chains follows, all from one sample in a study of a mutant IDH1 vaccine in newly diagnosed glioma. These TCRs are of unknown antigen specificity. Profiled with immunoSEQ multiplex PCR; TCRdb holds only in-frame clones, not every one. The sample lists about 64,000 clones; 70% to 90% were seen once. Sequences were derived from PBMCs, sampled from a glioma patient whose treatment included an IDH1 peptide vaccine. These receptor sequences come from a man aged 30 to 45 with glioma. Both conserved end residues are part of each CDR3. A D gene is named only where the DNA matches it firmly.

v_call	j_call	d_call	cdr3_aa
TRBV6-1	TRBJ1-2	TRBD1	CASSARGTGESGYTF
TRBV6-5	TRBJ2-2	TRBD1	CASSYGQATGELFF
TRBV18	TRBJ1-6	.	CASSMAGGFNSPLHF
TRBV9	TRBJ1-6	.	CASSVAAVNSPLHF
TRBV9	TRBJ1-3	.	CASSVTPTTLNTIYF
TRBV6-6	TRBJ2-4	TRBD2	CASRGLAGGAKNIQYF
TRBV2	TRBJ1-5	TRBD1	CASSVETGVPQHF
TRBV7-6	TRBJ2-7	.	CASSLAQGRQYF
TRBV28	TRBJ2-1	TRBD1	CASSPHGQGYNEQFF
TRBV5-1	TRBJ2-7	TRBD1	CASSLGQGSYEQYF
TRBV4-1	TRBJ2-5	.	CASSQDAFQLGLRKGETQYF
TRBV5-3	TRBJ1-1	.	CARSGPEAFF
TRBV27	TRBJ2-1	TRBD2	CASSLVAGGKYNEQFF
TRBV29-1	TRBJ2-3	.	CSVHRGDTQYF
TRBV19	TRBJ2-7	.	CASSVVGFPSYEQYF
TRBV9	TRBJ2-2	TRBD2	CASSPTSVTYTGELFF
TRBV7-9	TRBJ2-3	TRBD2	CASSLISGGTDTQYF
TRBV2	TRBJ2-7	TRBD1	CASSAGQASSYEQYF
TRBV6-1	TRBJ2-1	.	CASLISGLAHEQFF
TRBV28	TRBJ1-5	.	CASSLHRVNQPQHF
TRBV27	TRBJ2-1	.	CASSSEDPDIDEQFF
TRBV4-1	TRBJ1-5	.	CASSSPGGNQPQHF
TRBV19	TRBJ2-1	.	CASSIGQGSGNEQFF
TRBV9	TRBJ2-7	.	CASSVGTGISYEQYF
TRBV9	TRBJ2-1	TRBD1	CASSPGRTGGFGEQFF
TRBV2	TRBJ1-6	.	CASTPRGNSPLHF
TRBV27	TRBJ2-7	TRBD1	CASSLSGQGSYEQYF
TRBV2	TRBJ1-1	.	CASSDEGWVTEAFF
TRBV6-4	TRBJ1-1	.	CASSYSDGVSEAFF
TRBV18	TRBJ1-1	TRBD1	CASSPRTGGVNTEAFF
TRBV13	TRBJ2-7	.	CASSLEGVWEQYF
TRBV6-5	TRBJ2-6	.	CASRWTVSGANVLTF
TRBV5-4	TRBJ1-6	.	CASSLNYWNSPLHF
TRBV30	TRBJ2-5	TRBD1	CAWSNWDRGRGETQYF
TRBV6-5	TRBJ1-1	TRBD1	CASSYSFTGGTEAFF
TRBV29-1	TRBJ1-2	.	CSVGQSVYGYTF
TRBV28	TRBJ1-3	.	CASSTARGGNTIYF
TRBV9	TRBJ1-1	.	CASSKRDTHTEAFF
TRBV5-1	TRBJ2-7	.	CASSHSDPLPYEQYF
TRBV27	TRBJ2-4	.	CASTGDTFMYF
TRBV13	TRBJ2-3	TRBD2	CASSARRVAGNTDTQYF
TRBV7-9	TRBJ1-4	.	CASSQGAANEKLFF
TRBV7-9	TRBJ2-1	TRBD2	CASSPLAPSELSYNEQFF